This TCR beta chain was recovered during a study of cytomegalovirus exposure and HLA in healthy donors (dated by TCRdb to 2016 to 2017). For context, the study as a whole: An earlier analysis of under 600 of the donors reported 276 Gb of sequence data and 100 million to 130 million unique TCR beta sequences from 190 million or so T cells. All discovery cohort repertoires had been generated using a single sequencing platform. A separate validation cohort of about 110 different subjects was used in addition to the 666-subject first cohort. The study used immunosequencing to profile the T cell repertoires of under 700 subjects and linked those repertoires to cytomegalovirus serostatus. To predict cytomegalovirus infection status, the study brought together high-throughput TCR immunosequencing, statistical association of individual TCRs with disease status, and machine learning. Rather than using new phenotypic data, the later analysis identified candidate immune exposures from TCR beta sequences and from how often those sequences occurred across donors. Donor age, sex, ethnicity and CMV serostatus were compiled together with the repertoire data. In an earlier analysis of 587 of the donors, high-throughput TCR beta sequencing was used to judge whether each TCR beta V gene segment behaved as functional or pseudogenic. In a later genetic analysis, genome-wide SNP genotypes for about three fifths of the roughly 670 donors were used, and that subset was treated as a discovery cohort. About 280 gigabases of sequencing data and 70 million to 85 million unique TCR sequences were included in an early release covering under 650 HLA-typed donors. Of the roughly 400 genotyped donors, more than 75% were placed in the genetic ancestry cluster associated with self-reported Caucasian donors. Because of strong linkage in the cohort, roughly five DR-DQ haplotypes were treated as single units for association and clustering. To study patterns of TCR occurrence, a later analysis re-analyzed previously published TCR beta repertoires from around 660 donors and added high-resolution HLA genotyping. Across 398 genotyped donors of the cohort, an average of roughly 250,000 unique TCR beta nucleotide sequences per donor were sequenced, and approximately 17% of those sequences were non-productive. The number of donors typed differed by locus, with roughly 629-640 for A, B, C, DRB1 and DQB1, over 500 for DQA1, approximately 570 for DPA1, and 450 to 480 for DPB1. The study was designed to test whether signatures of past pathogen exposure could be identified by cataloging public T cell receptors. Class I and class II HLA loci were covered by the typing at four-digit resolution. Beyond this particular receptor, the publication reports: In an earlier analysis of about 600 of the donors, most TCR beta V segments appeared in productive rearrangements about 90% or about 30% of the time, broadly matching IMGT annotations. For the cohort, immune exposure information was limited to CMV serostatus. Specific HLA alleles were associated with 15,000 to 20,000 TCR beta sequences at a false discovery rate of 0.05 in a later analysis. Several of the top co-occurrence clusters appeared to be linked to parvovirus B19, influenza, CMV and Epstein-Barr virus, according to a later analysis. In a later analysis, the rate of TCR association differed among HLA loci, with DRB1 alleles having the most associated TCRs and HLA-C alleles having the fewest. Three of the identified cytomegalovirus-associated TCR beta chains were confirmed in vitro to be specific for cytomegalovirus antigens. According to a later genetic analysis, donors in an Asian-associated ancestry cluster had fewer N-insertions in productive TCRs than the roughly 700-donor mean. Strong co-occurrence of HLA alleles, especially DR and DQ, made assigning TCR associations to individual alleles difficult. The study listed 150 to 200 TCR beta chains as associated with cytomegalovirus. Because counts were too low, 15 or so rarely observed V segments, including chromosome 9 orphons, were excluded from the earlier analysis of about 500 of the donors. Only TCR beta chains were sequenced in this cohort, and the absence of alpha or paired-chain data limited detectable features. Correlated functional status among segregating V segments might reflect linkage disequilibrium, but an unknown experimental factor could not be ruled out. A cluster of highly shared sequence variants was judged likely to represent a technical artifact of the sequencing pipeline. Some IMGT-functional V segments, including TRBV6-2 and TRBV6-3, could not be told apart with the 87-base-pair reads, so those segments were excluded. In both the original and validation cohorts, the classifier was reported to diagnose cytomegalovirus status with high specificity and sensitivity. A further reported finding was that TCR beta sequences accurately predicted the HLA-A and HLA-B alleles for most subjects in the first cohort. Roughly uniform sequencing depth across donors was assumed in presence/absence analyses, although this assumption may not hold. An association between a missense DCLRE1C variant and V-gene and J-gene trimming of TCR beta chains was found in a later genetic analysis and replicated in an independent cohort. According to a later analysis, most CMV-associated TCR beta chains appeared to be HLA-restricted, and the HLA associations seemed to be driven largely by CMV exposure. Because some donors lacked HLA typing at each locus, the association tests relied only on the typed subset. According to the authors, the approach could potentially be generalized to other disease states and immunological phenotypes. A later analysis found that HLA-associated TCR beta chains were more clonally expanded and had lower generation probabilities than equally common non-associated chains. While some public TCRs were present in many individuals, most TCR sequences turned up only very rarely across donors.

Library preparation was by the immunoSEQ multiplex PCR assay. For the multiplex PCR, a mixture combining 60 forward primers for TCR Vbeta segments and 13 reverse primers for TCR Jbeta segments was used. Amplification of the CDR3 region of rearranged TCR beta genes was performed with a multiplex PCR assay on genomic DNA. Amplified TCR beta libraries were sequenced as 87-base-pair reads on the Illumina HiSeq System. As for the original processing: A later analysis counted about 76 million unique TCR beta chains across the 700 or so repertoires, and about 10 million of these chains were shared by at least two donors. Raw reads were error-corrected and collapsed into unique sequences by a nearest-neighbor algorithm in which closely related sequences were merged to remove PCR and sequencing errors. To assign V, D and J gene segments, CDR3 sequences were aligned to IMGT reference sequences. For a sequence to be retained, a match of at least six nucleotides to both a V gene segment and a J gene segment was required. Rearrangements were called productive when the CDR3 lacked stop codons and stayed in frame with V and J; all others were non-productive. Following IMGT convention, CDR3 was defined as the stretch from the second conserved V-encoded cysteine to the conserved J-encoded phenylalanine. The earlier analysis of fewer than 750 of the donors excluded sequences that lacked an unambiguous match to a single V gene segment. In an earlier analysis of some 590 of the donors, a V segment was called functional when productive rearrangements were above 56.7%, and segregating when the standard deviation between donors exceeded 5%. A statistical classification framework was built to diagnose cytomegalovirus status from the catalog of TCR beta chain sequences. In a later analysis, TCR nucleotide sequences were compared against IMGT/GENE-DB human TR gene sequences so that V and J genes could be assigned. Using the TCRdist pipeline, a later analysis assigned CDR3 sequences along with most-parsimonious VDJ recombination scenarios. A later analysis defined each TCR beta chain by its CDR3 amino acid sequence plus V-gene family, and excluded reads lacking a unique V-gene family. A later analysis removed 592 highly shared, low-generation-probability nucleotide sequences to deal with suspected cross-contamination and a sequencing artifact. For each public chain, a later analysis derived a clonal expansion index from normalized ranks of inferred template counts within each repertoire. In a later analysis, generation probabilities were computed with a VDJ recombination model fitted to out-of-frame rearrangements, and the resulting probabilities were checked against IGoR. In a later analysis, TCR-TCR, TCR-HLA and TCR-CMV co-occurrence was scored with hypergeometric tests, and a repertoire-size bias correction was applied to TCR pairs. In a later analysis, false discovery rates were estimated by permuting HLA or CMV assignments 20 times. A later analysis grouped co-occurring TCRs with DBSCAN, adding TCRdist sequence similarity when clustering within HLA-allele-positive subsets. Repertoires with fewer than 30,000 or more than 120,000 public chains were left out of co-occurrence clustering, as were about 5 repertoires with anomalous nucleotide sharing. TCRdb took over this immuneACCESS table, retaining in-frame rearrangements with V and J assigned. Such tables are incomplete; in checked studies, under half of the missing clones stem from an unresolved V gene, and the remainder is unexplained. V and J calls and clone size follow that table, whereas D and trimming were derived from the DNA. The sample includes around 130,000 clones, with over 60% observed a single time. About 8.3% of the sample lies in the top ten.

The cohort comprised several hundred healthy bone marrow donors. Cohort members were all nominally healthy when sampled, although unrecorded immune exposures were likely present. The donor tested CMV seropositive and was one of the 289 seropositive cohort members. Every donor gave a peripheral blood sample, and the peripheral blood mononuclear cells from that sample were used for TCR beta sequencing. The Qiagen DNeasy Blood Extraction Kit was used to extract genomic DNA from the blood cell samples. V is trimmed back by 5 bases and J by 0 bases, and the junction contains 2 bases that no gene match accounts for. The cysteine opens and the phenylalanine closes a CDR3 of 14 amino acids. Solely the CDR3 DNA is kept, with 42 bases framed from the first base. From the germline V gene, CDR1 is SNHLY and CDR2 is FYNNEI. With respect to this clone: The antigen it recognizes is unknown. No qualities accompany the bases; no much larger clone lies one base away.

Recombination joined TRBV2 with TRBJ2-7, and 9 junctional nucleotides match TRBD1. Source material: PBMCs. The TCR originated in a woman in her thirties or forties in good health and CMV-seropositive. Here is the DNA: TGTGCCAGCAGTCAACAGGGGGCCTCCTACGAGCAGTACTTC. It encodes CASSQQGASYEQYF.